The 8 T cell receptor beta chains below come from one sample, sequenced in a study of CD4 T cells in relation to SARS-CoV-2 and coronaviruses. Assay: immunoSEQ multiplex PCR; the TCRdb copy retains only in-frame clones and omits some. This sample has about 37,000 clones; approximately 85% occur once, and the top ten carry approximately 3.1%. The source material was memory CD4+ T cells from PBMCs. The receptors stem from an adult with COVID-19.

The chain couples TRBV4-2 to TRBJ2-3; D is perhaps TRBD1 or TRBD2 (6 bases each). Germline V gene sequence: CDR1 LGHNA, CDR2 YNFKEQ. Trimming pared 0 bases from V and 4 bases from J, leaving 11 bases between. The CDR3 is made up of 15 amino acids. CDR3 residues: CASSQDPGAADTQYF. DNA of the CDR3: TGTGCCAGCAGCCAAGACCCGGGGGCCGCAGATACGCAGTATTTT.

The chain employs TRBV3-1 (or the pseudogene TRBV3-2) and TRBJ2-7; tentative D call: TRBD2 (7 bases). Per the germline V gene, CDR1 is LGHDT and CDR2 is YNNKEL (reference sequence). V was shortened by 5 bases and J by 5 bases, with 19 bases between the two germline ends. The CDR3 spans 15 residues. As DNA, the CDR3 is TGTGCCAGCAGCTGGGGAGGGGGAGGGCCCGACGAGCAGTACTTC. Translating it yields CASSWGGGGPDEQYF.

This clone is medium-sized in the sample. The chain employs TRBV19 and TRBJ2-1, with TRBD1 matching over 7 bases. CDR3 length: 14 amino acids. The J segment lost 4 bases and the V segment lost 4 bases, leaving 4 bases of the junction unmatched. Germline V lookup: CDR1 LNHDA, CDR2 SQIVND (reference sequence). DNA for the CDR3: TGTGCCAGTAGTAGAGACAGGGAGTACAATGAGCAGTTCTTC. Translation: CASSRDREYNEQFF. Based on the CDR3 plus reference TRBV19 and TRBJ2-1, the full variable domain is DGGITQSPKYLFRKEGQNVTLSCEQNLNHDAMYWYRQDPGQGLRLIYYSQIVNDFQKGDIAEGYSVSREKKESFPLTVTSAQKNPTAFYLCASSRDREYNEQFFGPGTRLTVL.

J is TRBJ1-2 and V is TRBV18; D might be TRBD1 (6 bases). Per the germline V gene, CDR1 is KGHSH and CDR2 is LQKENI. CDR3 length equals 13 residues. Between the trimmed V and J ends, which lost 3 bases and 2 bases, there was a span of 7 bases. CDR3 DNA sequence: TGTGCCAGCTCACCTCAGGGGAACTATGGCTACACCTTC. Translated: CASSPQGNYGYTF.

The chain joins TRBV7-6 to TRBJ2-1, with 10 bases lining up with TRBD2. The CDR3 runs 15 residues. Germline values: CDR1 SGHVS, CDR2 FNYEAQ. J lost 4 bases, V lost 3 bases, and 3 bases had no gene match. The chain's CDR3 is CASSLRTSGYNEQFF. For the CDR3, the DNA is TGTGCCAGCAGCTTGCGGACTAGCGGATACAATGAGCAGTTCTTC.

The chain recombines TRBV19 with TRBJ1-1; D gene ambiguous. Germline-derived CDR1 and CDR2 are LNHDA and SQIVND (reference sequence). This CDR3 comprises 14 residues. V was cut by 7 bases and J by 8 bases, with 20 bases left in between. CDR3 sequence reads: CASNRRGFGSEAFF. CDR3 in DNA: TGTGCCAGTAATCGGCGCGGATTTGGCAGCGAAGCTTTCTTT. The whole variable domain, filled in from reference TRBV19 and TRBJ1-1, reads DGGITQSPKYLFRKEGQNVTLSCEQNLNHDAMYWYRQDPGQGLRLIYYSQIVNDFQKGDIAEGYSVSREKKESFPLTVTSAQKNPTAFYLCASNRRGFGSEAFFGQGTRLTVV.

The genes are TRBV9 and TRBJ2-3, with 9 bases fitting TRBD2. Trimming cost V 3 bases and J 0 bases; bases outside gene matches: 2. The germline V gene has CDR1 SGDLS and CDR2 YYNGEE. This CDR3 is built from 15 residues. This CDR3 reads CASSASGMSTDTQYF. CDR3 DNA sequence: TGTGCCAGCAGCGCTAGCGGGATGAGCACAGATACGCAGTATTTT. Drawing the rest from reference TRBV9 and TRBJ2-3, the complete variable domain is DSGVTQTPKHLITATGQRVTLRCSPRSGDLSVYWYQQSLDQGLQFLIQYYNGEERAKGNILERFSAQQFPDLHSELNLSSLELGDSALYFCASSASGMSTDTQYFGPGTRLTVL.

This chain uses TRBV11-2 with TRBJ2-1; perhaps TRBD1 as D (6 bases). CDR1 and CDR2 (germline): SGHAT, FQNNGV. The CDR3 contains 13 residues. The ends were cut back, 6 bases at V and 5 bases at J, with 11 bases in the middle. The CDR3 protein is CASRRWTDNEQFF. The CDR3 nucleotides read TGTGCCAGCAGGAGATGGACAGACAATGAGCAGTTCTTC.